This is a list of T cell receptor beta chains from one sample in a study of early stage breast cancer tumors. TCRdb keeps only in-frame clones here, not all; method: immunoSEQ multiplex PCR. The sample includes roughly 7,900 clones, around 60% of them seen just once. Sequencing was done on a sample of breast tumor tissue. The receptors stem from a person aged 65 to 85 with breast cancer. The CDR3 runs from the conserved cysteine through the conserved F or W. The D gene is left open where the match is weak. Clone size, where shown, is once, few, many, or a class for clones that have expanded.

NA TRBJ2-7 14 few TRBV5-1 CASTPGDSSYEQYF TGCGCCAGCACCCCGGGGGACAGCTCCTACGAGCAGTACTTC
NA TRBJ1-1 12 few TRBV6-4 CASSDLRGKAFF TGTGCCAGCAGTGATTTACGGGGTAAAGCTTTCTTT
NA TRBJ1-2 13 medium-sized TRBV2 CASTPGGARGYTF TGTGCCAGCACCCCGGGAGGGGCGCGTGGCTACACCTTC
NA TRBJ2-1 14 NA TRBV6-1 CASSEFGTYNEQFF TGTGCCAGCAGTGAATTTGGCACATACAATGAGCAGTTCTTC
TRBD1 TRBJ2-1 13 NA TRBV29-1 CSVEQGFDNEQFF TGTAGCGTTGAACAGGGGTTCGACAATGAGCAGTTCTTC
NA TRBJ2-3 14 NA TRBV7-9 CASSFSTSTDTQYF TGTGCCAGCAGCTTTTCCACTAGCACAGATACGCAGTATTTT
NA TRBJ2-7 12 NA TRBV7-9 CASSFSSYEQYF TGTGCCAGCAGCTTCAGCTCCTACGAGCAGTACTTC
TRBD1 TRBJ1-1 13 NA TRBV6-6 CASRPGTVTEAFF TGTGCCAGCAGACCCGGGACAGTCACTGAAGCTTTCTTT
NA TRBJ1-2 18 NA TRBV7-8 CASSLEIGSTPGGYGYTF TGTGCCAGCAGCTTAGAAATCGGATCGACACCGGGAGGCTATGGCTACACCTTC
NA TRBJ2-5 12 NA TRBV29-1 CSVELAAGEQYF TGCAGCGTTGAATTGGCAGCTGGGGAGCAGTACTTC
TRBD1 TRBJ2-7 16 NA TRBV11-1 CASSVGQGIVSYEQYF TGTGCCAGCAGCGTAGGACAGGGGATCGTTTCCTACGAGCAGTACTTC
NA TRBJ1-5 14 NA TRBV18 CASSPEAWNQPQHF TGTGCCAGCTCACCAGAGGCCTGGAATCAGCCCCAGCATTTT
TRBD1 TRBJ1-5 14 few TRBV6-5 CASSPRQGYQPQHF TGTGCCAGCAGTCCCCGACAGGGGTATCAGCCCCAGCATTTT
NA TRBJ2-1 15 NA TRBV5-1 CASSYGTGRSNEQFF TGCGCCAGCAGCTATGGGACGGGGAGGTCAAATGAGCAGTTCTTC
TRBD2 TRBJ2-2 16 NA TRBV2 CASSEGTSGNTGELFF TGTGCCAGCAGTGAAGGGACTAGCGGGAACACCGGGGAGCTGTTTTTT
NA TRBJ1-2 13 NA TRBV18 CASSEIQGNGYTF TGTGCCAGCTCAGAAATTCAGGGGAACGGCTACACCTTC
NA TRBJ2-2 15 NA TRBV7-2 CASSSSGARGGELFF TGTGCCAGCAGCTCTTCCGGGGCCCGGGGGGGGGAGCTGTTTTTT
NA TRBJ2-1 15 NA TRBV7-9 CASSPPRTSYNEQFF TGTGCCAGCAGCCCACCCAGGACATCCTACAATGAGCAGTTCTTC
TRBD1 TRBJ1-1 15 NA TRBV5-4 CASSLPGQMNTEAFF TGTGCCAGCAGCCTACCGGGACAGATGAACACTGAAGCTTTCTTT
NA TRBJ1-1 18 NA TRBV11-2 CASSLVGGGVSSSTEAFF TGTGCCAGCAGCTTAGTAGGGGGGGGCGTATCATCCAGCACTGAAGCTTTCTTT
NA TRBJ2-5 17 NA TRBV29-1 CSVEDLLAGSSRETQYF TGCAGCGTTGAAGATCTTCTGGCAGGCTCTTCTCGAGAGACCCAGTACTTC
TRBD1 TRBJ2-5 15 NA TRBV5-5 CASSLRDREVETQYF TGTGCCAGCAGCTTGCGGGACAGGGAGGTGGAGACCCAGTACTTC
NA TRBJ2-5 11 NA TRBV20-1 CSADREETQYF TGCAGTGCTGACCGGGAAGAGACCCAGTACTTC
NA TRBJ1-1 13 NA TRBV27 CASTSDGRTEAFF TGTGCCAGCACTTCTGACGGGAGGACTGAAGCTTTCTTT
NA TRBJ2-3 14 NA TRBV7-6 CASSLIRDTDTQYF TGTGCCAGCAGCTTAATCCGGGACACAGATACGCAGTATTTT
NA TRBJ1-2 13 NA TRBV6-5 CASTSVNNYGYTF TGTGCCAGCACCTCGGTCAATAACTATGGCTACACCTTC
TRBD1 TRBJ2-7 17 NA TRBV10-1 CASIKETGTGDSYEQYF TGCGCCAGCATTAAGGAGACCGGGACAGGGGATTCCTACGAGCAGTACTTC
TRBD1 TRBJ1-1 14 once TRBV4-1 CASSSAGGNTEAFF TGCGCCAGCAGCTCTGCAGGGGGGAACACTGAAGCTTTCTTT
NA TRBJ2-7 12 NA TRBV30 CAWRYTDSHEYF TGTGCCTGGAGGTATACGGACAGCCATGAGTACTTC